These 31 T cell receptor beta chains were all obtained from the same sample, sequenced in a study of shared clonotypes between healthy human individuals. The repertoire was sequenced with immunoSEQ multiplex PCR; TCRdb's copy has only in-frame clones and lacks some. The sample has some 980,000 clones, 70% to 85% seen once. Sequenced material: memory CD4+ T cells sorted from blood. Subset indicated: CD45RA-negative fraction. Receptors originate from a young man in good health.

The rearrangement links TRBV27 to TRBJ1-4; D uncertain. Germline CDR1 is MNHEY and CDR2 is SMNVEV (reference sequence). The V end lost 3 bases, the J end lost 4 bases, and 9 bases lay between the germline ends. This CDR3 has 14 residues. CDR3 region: CASSFRQNNEKLFF. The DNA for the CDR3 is TGTGCCAGCAGTTTTCGGCAGAATAATGAAAAACTGTTTTTT.

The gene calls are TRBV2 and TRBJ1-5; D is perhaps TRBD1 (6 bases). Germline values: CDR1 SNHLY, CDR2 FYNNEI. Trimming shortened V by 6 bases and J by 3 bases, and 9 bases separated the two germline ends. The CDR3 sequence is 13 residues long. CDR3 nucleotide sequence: TGTGCCAGCAGGGGGGCGGACAATCAGCCCCAGCATTTT. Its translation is CASRGADNQPQHF.

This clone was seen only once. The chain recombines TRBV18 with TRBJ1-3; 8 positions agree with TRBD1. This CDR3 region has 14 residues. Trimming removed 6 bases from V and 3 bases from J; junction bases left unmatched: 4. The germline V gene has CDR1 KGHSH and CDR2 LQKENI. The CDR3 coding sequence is TGTGCCAGCTCTCCAGGGGGCGGTGGAAACACCATATATTTT. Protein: CASSPGGGGNTIYF.

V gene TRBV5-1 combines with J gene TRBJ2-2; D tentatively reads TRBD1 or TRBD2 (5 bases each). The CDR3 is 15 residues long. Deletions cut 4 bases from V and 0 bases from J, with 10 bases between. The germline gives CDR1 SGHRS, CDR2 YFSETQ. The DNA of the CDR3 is TGCGCCAGCAGCGAGGGGTCTTCGAACACCGGGGAGCTGTTTTTT. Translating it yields CASSEGSSNTGELFF.

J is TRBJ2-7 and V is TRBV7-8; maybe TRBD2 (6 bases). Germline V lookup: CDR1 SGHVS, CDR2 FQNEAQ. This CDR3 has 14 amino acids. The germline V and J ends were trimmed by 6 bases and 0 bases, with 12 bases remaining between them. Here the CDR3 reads CASSPTGDSYEQYF. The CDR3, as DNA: TGTGCCAGCAGTCCGACGGGGGACTCCTACGAGCAGTACTTC.

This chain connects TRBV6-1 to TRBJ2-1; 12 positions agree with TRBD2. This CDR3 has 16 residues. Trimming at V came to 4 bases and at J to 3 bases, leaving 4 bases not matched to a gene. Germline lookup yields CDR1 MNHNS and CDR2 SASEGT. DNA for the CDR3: TGTGCCAGCAGTGCCGGGACTAGCGGGTACTACAATGAGCAGTTCTTC. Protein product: CASSAGTSGYYNEQFF.

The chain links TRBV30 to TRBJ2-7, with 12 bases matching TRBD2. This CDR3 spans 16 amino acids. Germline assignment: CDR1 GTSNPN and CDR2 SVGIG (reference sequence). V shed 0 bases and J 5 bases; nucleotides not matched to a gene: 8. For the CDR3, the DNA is TGTGCCTGGAGTGTCCATCGGACTAGCGGGATCAACGAGCAGTACTTC. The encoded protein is CAWSVHRTSGINEQYF.

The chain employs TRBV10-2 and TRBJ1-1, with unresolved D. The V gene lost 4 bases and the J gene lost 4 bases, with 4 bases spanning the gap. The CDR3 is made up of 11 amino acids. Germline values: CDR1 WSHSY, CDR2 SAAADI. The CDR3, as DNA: TGCGCCAGCAGTGGGGCCACTGAAGCTTTCTTT. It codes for CASSGATEAFF.

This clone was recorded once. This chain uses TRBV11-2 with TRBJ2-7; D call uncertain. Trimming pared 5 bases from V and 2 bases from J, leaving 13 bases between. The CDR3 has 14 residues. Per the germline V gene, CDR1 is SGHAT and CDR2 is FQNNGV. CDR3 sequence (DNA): TGTGCCAGCAGCCTCTCGGGTTACACCTACGAGCAGTACTTC. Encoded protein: CASSLSGYTYEQYF.

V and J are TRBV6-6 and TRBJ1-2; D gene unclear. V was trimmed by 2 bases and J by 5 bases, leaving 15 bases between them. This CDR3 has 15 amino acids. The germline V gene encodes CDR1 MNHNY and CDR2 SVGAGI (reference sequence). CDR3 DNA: TGTGCCAGCAGTTACACCCAGAGTGCGGAGTATGGCTACACCTTC. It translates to CASSYTQSAEYGYTF.

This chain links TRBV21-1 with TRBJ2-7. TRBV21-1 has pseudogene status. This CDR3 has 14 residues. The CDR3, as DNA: TGTGCCAGCAGCAAAGGCCAGAGAGCTTGCGAGCAGTACTTC. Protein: CASSKGQRACEQYF.

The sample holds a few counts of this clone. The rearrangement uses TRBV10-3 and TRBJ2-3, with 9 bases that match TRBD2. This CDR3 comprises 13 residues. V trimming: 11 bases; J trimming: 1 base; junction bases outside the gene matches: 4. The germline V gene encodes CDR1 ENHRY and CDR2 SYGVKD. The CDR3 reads CAGAGGRTDTQYF. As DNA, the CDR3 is TGTGCCGGAGCGGGGGGCCGCACAGATACGCAGTATTTT.

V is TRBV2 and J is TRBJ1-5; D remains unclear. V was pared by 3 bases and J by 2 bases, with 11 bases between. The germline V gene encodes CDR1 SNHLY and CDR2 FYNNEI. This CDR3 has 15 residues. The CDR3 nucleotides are TGTGCCAGCAGTGAGGGTGGAGTGGGCAATCAGCCCCAGCATTTT. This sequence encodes CASSEGGVGNQPQHF.

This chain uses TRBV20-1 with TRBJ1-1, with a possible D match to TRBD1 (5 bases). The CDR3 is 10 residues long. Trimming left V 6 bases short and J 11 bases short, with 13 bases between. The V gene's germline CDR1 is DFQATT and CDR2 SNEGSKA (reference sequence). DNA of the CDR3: TGCAGTGCCCTCCGGGACCTGGCTTTCTTT. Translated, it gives CSALRDLAFF.

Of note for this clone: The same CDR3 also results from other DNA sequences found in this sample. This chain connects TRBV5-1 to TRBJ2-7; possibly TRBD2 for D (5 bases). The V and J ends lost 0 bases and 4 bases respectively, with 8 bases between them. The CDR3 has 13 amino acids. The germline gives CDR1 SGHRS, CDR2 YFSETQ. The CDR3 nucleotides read TGCGCCAGCAGCTTGGAGGGCGGGTACGAGCAGTACTTC. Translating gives CASSLEGGYEQYF.

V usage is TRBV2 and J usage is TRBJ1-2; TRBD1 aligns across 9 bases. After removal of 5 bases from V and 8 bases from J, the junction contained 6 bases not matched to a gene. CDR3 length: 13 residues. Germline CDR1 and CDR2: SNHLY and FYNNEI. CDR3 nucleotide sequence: TGTGCCAGCAGTACGACAGGGGGGAAAGGCTACACCTTC. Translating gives CASSTTGGKGYTF.

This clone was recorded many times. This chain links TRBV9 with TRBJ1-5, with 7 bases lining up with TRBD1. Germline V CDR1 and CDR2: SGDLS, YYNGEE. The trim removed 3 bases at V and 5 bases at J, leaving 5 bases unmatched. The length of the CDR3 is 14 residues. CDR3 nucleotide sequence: TGTGCCAGCAGCGCTGACAGGGTCTATCAGCCCCAGCATTTT. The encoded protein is CASSADRVYQPQHF.

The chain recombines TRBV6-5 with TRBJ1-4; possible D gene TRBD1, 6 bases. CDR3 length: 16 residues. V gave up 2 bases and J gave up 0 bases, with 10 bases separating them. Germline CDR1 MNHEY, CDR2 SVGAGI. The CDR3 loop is CASSYRGGTTNEKLFF. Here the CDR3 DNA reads TGTGCCAGCAGTTACCGAGGGGGTACAACTAATGAAAAACTGTTTTTT.

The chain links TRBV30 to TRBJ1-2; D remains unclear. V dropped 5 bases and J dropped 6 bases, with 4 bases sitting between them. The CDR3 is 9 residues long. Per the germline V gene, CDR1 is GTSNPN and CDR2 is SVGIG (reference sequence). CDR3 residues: CAWGNGYTF. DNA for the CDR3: TGTGCCTGGGGGAATGGCTACACCTTC.

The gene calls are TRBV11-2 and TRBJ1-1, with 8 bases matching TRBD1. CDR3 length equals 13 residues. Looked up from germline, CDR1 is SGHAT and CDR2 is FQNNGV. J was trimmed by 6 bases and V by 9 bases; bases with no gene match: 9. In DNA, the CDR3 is TGTGCCAGTAACCAACAGGGGGTCGCTGAAGCTTTCTTT. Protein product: CASNQQGVAEAFF.

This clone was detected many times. For the CDR3, the DNA is TGTGCCAGCAGTGAAGCGCTCGGCGGCAGGGGTTATGGCTACACCTTC. Translated: CASSEALGGRGYGYTF. The chain recombines TRBV6-1 with TRBJ1-2; maybe TRBD1 (6 bases). V gave up 0 bases and J gave up 5 bases, with 16 bases separating them. This CDR3 has 16 amino acids. Germline V gene lookup returns CDR1 MNHNS and CDR2 SASEGT.

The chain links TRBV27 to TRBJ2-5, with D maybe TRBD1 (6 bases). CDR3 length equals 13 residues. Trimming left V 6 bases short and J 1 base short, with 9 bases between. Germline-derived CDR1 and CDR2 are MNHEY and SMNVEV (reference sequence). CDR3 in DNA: TGTGCCAGCAGGTACAGGGCCCAAGAGACCCAGTACTTC. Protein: CASRYRAQETQYF.

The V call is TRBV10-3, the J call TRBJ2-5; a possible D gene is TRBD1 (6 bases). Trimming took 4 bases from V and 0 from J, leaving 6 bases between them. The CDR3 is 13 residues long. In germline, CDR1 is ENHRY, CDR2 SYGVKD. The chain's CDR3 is CAISGQDQETQYF. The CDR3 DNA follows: TGTGCCATCAGTGGACAGGACCAAGAGACCCAGTACTTC.

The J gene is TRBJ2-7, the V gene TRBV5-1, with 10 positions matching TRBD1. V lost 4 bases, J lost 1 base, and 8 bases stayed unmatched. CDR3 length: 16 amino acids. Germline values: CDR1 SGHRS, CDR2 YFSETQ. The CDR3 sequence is CASSLRPGQGSYEQYF. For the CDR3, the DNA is TGCGCCAGCAGCCTCAGACCGGGACAGGGGTCCTACGAGCAGTACTTC.

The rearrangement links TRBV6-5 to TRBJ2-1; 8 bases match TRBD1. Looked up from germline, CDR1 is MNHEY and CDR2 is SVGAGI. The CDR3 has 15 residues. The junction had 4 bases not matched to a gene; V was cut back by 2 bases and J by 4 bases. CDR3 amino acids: CASSYGTGYYNEQFF. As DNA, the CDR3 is TGTGCCAGCAGTTACGGGACAGGTTATTACAATGAGCAGTTCTTC.

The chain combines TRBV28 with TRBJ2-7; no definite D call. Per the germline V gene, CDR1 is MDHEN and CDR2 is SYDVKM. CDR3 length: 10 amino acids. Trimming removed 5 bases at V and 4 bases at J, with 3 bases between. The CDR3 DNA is TGTGCCAGCAGTAATTACGAGCAGTACTTC. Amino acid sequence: CASSNYEQYF.

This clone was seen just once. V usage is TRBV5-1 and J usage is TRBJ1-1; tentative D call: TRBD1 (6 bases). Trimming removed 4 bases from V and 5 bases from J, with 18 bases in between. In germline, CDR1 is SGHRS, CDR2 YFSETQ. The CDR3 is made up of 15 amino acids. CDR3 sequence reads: CASSENTGLRTEAFF. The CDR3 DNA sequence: TGCGCCAGCAGCGAAAATACAGGGCTTCGAACTGAAGCTTTCTTT.

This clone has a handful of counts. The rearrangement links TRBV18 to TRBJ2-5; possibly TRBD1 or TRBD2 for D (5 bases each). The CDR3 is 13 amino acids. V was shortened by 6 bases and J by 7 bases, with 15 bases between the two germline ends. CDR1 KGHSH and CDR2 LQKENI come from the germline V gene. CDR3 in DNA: TGTGCCAGCTCGTCGACCGGGACCCGGACCCAGTACTTC. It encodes CASSSTGTRTQYF.

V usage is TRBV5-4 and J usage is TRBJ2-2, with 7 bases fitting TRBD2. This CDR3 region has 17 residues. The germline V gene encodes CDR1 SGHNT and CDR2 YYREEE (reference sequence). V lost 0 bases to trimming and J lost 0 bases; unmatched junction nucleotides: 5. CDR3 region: CASSLGAGHANTGELFF. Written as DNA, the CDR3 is TGTGCCAGCAGCTTGGGAGCGGGGCACGCGAACACCGGGGAGCTGTTTTTT.

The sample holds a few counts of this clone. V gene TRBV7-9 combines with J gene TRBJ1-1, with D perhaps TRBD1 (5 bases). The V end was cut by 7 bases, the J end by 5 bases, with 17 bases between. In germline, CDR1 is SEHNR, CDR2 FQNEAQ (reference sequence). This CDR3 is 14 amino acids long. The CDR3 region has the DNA TGTGCCAGCACATCGGACCACCAGGGTACTGAAGCTTTCTTT. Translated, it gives CASTSDHQGTEAFF.

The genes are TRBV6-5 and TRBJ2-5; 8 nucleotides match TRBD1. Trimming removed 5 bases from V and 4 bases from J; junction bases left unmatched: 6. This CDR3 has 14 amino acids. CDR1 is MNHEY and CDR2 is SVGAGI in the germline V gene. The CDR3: CASSHGQGVETQYF. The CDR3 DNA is TGTGCCAGCAGTCACGGACAGGGCGTAGAGACCCAGTACTTC.